This T cell receptor beta chain emerged from a study of T cells in Graves' hyperthyroidism and ophthalmopathy. From RNA transcripts, TCR beta CDR3 regions were amplified. Initially, a first-round RT-PCR of the TCR CDR3 employed the HTBI primer set. MiXCR, run by TCRdb on the multiplex PCR reads, gives a single entry per CDR3 protein. Counted here are more than 550,000 distinct CDR3 sequences, roughly a sixth occurring once; the ten biggest clones make up over 15%. This clonotype was seen only a few times. Its antigen is unknown. Patients were excluded for uncontrolled infection, other autoimmune disease, pregnancy or lactation. Diagnostic decisions used clinical symptoms, serum thyroxine and TRAb, thyroid ultrasound and orbital computed tomography. Extraction of PBMCs used 10 ml of fresh peripheral blood. The study, taken as a whole, reports: Ophthalmopathy was told apart from stable hyperthyroidism by a 13 V-J model.

CDR1 and CDR2 from the germline V gene are SGDLS and YYNGEE. The CDR3 is 12 residues long. Trimming removed 6 bases from V and 8 bases from J, with 13 bases in between. The receptor comes from a woman between 45 and 60 years old with Graves' hyperthyroidism that later progressed to Graves' ophthalmopathy. The sequenced sample consisted of blood. The chain has TRBV9 and TRBJ2-3, with D unresolved. The DNA for the CDR3 is TGTGCCAGCAACACGGCGTCTGGTACGCAGTATTTT. Translated, it gives CASNTASGTQYF.